Described below is a single T cell receptor beta chain sequence and its context. The target antigen is unknown. The data belong to a study of tumor-infiltrating lymphocytes in primary liver carcinoma. Study-level information: Tissue type made little difference to sample yields of roughly 3.5 to 8 million productive TCRbeta reads. Points from the study as a whole: It was tumor-adjacent and tumor-blood pairs that overlapped less than tumor region pairs did. The proportion of top clones found throughout all five tumor regions was only about 7.5-25%.

Investigators took RNA and DNA out together from about 19-30 mg of unsorted bulk tissue. Researchers took samples from five separate regions of each tumor. A primer in the constant region served to generate TCR beta cDNA from about 470 ng of total RNA. Slightly modified ARM-PCR, run as three nested multiplex PCR rounds, produced the TCR beta libraries. TRBV1-TRBV30 forward primers and a C-beta reverse primer were used in the first two PCR rounds, which each ran for about 9 cycles. TCRdb ran MiXCR on the multiplex PCR reads and lists one entry per CDR3 protein. The data show some 180,000 distinct CDR3 sequences, just under 85% seen once. Germline-derived CDR1 and CDR2 are LGHNA and YSLEER. The ends lost 9 bases at V and 5 bases at J; junction bases unmatched: 21. CDR3 length: 17 residues.

The chain combines TRBV4-3 with TRBJ2-5; 7 positions match TRBD2. This TCR came from a man aged 35 to 55 with primary liver carcinoma and hepatitis B virus infection. Input material: tumor tissue from primary liver carcinoma. The CDR3 region has the DNA TGCGCCAGGGGCCAAGCGGCTAACGGGAGGACTGGTGAGACCCAGTACTTC. Amino acids: CARGQAANGRTGETQYF.